A selection of T cell receptor beta chains follows, all from one sample in a study of blood T cell repertoires in COVID-19. Libraries were prepared by immunoSEQ multiplex PCR; TCRdb keeps only in-frame clonotypes and omits some of them. The sample consists of around 260,000 clones, 75% to 90% of them appearing once. The sequencing sample was made of peripheral blood. Source of these receptors: a man in his thirties or forties with acute or convalescent COVID-19. CDR3s include the opening cysteine and the closing phenylalanine or tryptophan. Fields, in order: V gene, J gene, clone size, D gene, CDR3 DNA, CDR3 protein. The D gene is left open where the match is weak. Clone size is shown for a subset of rows, as once, few, many or a class of expanded clone.

TRBV7-9	TRBJ1-1	NA	NA	TGTGCCAGCAGCGTATTACAGGGCTTTGAAGCTTTCTTT	CASSVLQGFEAFF
TRBV18	TRBJ2-5	NA	NA	TGTGCCAGCTCACGAGAACAAGAGACCCAGTACTTC	CASSREQETQYF
TRBV28	TRBJ1-1	NA	TRBD1	TGTGCCAGCAGTCTCTCCGACAGGGGAGTTACTGAAGCTTTCTTT	CASSLSDRGVTEAFF
TRBV6-4	TRBJ2-7	NA	TRBD2	TGTGCCAGCAGTGAGGGTAGCGGGTCGGACGAGCAGTACTTC	CASSEGSGSDEQYF
TRBV18	TRBJ2-1	NA	NA	TGTGCCAGCTCACCTGGAACAGTCTCCTACAATGAGCAGTTCTTC	CASSPGTVSYNEQFF
TRBV7-2	TRBJ2-7	once	NA	TGTGCCAGCAGCTTAGATCCAGGGCGCTGGGAGGCCTACGAGCAGTACTTC	CASSLDPGRWEAYEQYF
TRBV14	TRBJ2-3	NA	NA	TGTGCCAGCAGCCAAAGGAGGGTTGGCGATACGCAGTATTTT	CASSQRRVGDTQYF
TRBV30	TRBJ2-7	NA	TRBD1	TGTGCCTGGTGGGACAGGGGTTATTCCTACGAGCAGTACTTC	CAWWDRGYSYEQYF
TRBV15	TRBJ2-5	NA	TRBD2	TGTGCCACCAGCAGACCGGGACTAGCGGGGGCCCGACCAGGGACCCAGTACTTC	CATSRPGLAGARPGTQYF
TRBV18	TRBJ1-4	NA	NA	TGTGCCAGCTCACAAGGCATTTTGACAGGCAGTGAAAAACTGTTTTTT	CASSQGILTGSEKLFF
TRBV12-3/TRBV12-4	TRBJ1-1	NA	TRBD1	TGTGCCAGCAGCCAAGGACAGGGGGTTGGGGCTTTCTTT	CASSQGQGVGAFF
TRBV27	TRBJ2-2	NA	TRBD1	TGTGCCAGCAGTCCGTACAGGGGGCTCTGGGAGCTGTTTTTT	CASSPYRGLWELFF
TRBV11-2	TRBJ1-2	NA	NA	TGTGCCAGCAGCTTCACCCTGGTGCTATCCTATGGCTACACCTTC	CASSFTLVLSYGYTF
TRBV3-1/TRBV3-2	TRBJ2-7	NA	TRBD2	TGTGCCAGCAGCTACCTAGCGGCGGGGAGCGAGGAGCAGTACTTC	CASSYLAAGSEEQYF
TRBV9	TRBJ2-5	NA	TRBD2	TGTGCCAGCAGCGTTGGGGTAGCGACGTCGGGACTAAAAGAGACCCAGTACTTC	CASSVGVATSGLKETQYF
TRBV18	TRBJ2-1	once	NA	TGTGCCAGCTCACCACCCCCGGTGTACAATGAGCAGTTCTTC	CASSPPPVYNEQFF
TRBV25-1	TRBJ2-3	NA	TRBD2	TGTGCCAGCAGTGGGGGACTAGCGGGAGGAGACGTGCAGTATTTT	CASSGGLAGGDVQYF
TRBV30	TRBJ1-5	NA	TRBD1	TGTGCCTATTCCAGGGGGCTTGACAATCAGCCCCAGCATTTT	CAYSRGLDNQPQHF
TRBV6-5	TRBJ2-2	NA	TRBD2	TGTGCCAGCAGTTACGTAGGACTAGCGGGCACCGGGGAGCTGTTTTTT	CASSYVGLAGTGELFF
TRBV5-1	TRBJ2-3	NA	NA	TGCGCCAGCAGCTTAGCGGATGGAGGCACAGATACGCAGTATTTT	CASSLADGGTDTQYF
TRBV9	TRBJ1-2	NA	NA	TGTGCCAGCAGTAAGGGGTGGAATTCGGGCTATGGCTACACCTTC	CASSKGWNSGYGYTF
TRBV2	TRBJ1-2	NA	TRBD1	TGTGCCAGCAGGGGGGACAGCCAGTTCTATGGCTACACCTTC	CASRGDSQFYGYTF
TRBV3-1/TRBV3-2	TRBJ1-2	NA	NA	TGTGCCAGCAGCCAAGTGGGGACATTCGATAACTATGGCTACACCTTC	CASSQVGTFDNYGYTF
TRBV6-5	TRBJ1-2	NA	NA	TGTGCCAGCAGTTACGGCCCCAGGGCCTATGGCTACACCTTC	CASSYGPRAYGYTF
TRBV27	TRBJ2-1	NA	TRBD2	TGTGCCAGCATACTTAGCGGGGGCCATTCCTACAATGAGCAGTTCTTC	CASILSGGHSYNEQFF
TRBV19	TRBJ1-5	NA	NA	TGTGCCAGTAGTCCGACAGAGAATCAGCCCCAGCATTTT	CASSPTENQPQHF
TRBV28	TRBJ1-1	NA	NA	TGTGCCAGCATCAAGCCCTTGAACACTGAAGCTTTCTTT	CASIKPLNTEAFF
TRBV2	TRBJ2-3	few	TRBD2	TGTGCCAGCAAGGGGAGGGACCATCGCACAGATACGCAGTATTTT	CASKGRDHRTDTQYF
TRBV9	TRBJ2-5	NA	NA	TGTGCCAGCAGCCCATCATCAGGGGAGGGAGAGACCCAGTACTTC	CASSPSSGEGETQYF
TRBV7-9	TRBJ1-1	NA	TRBD1	TGTGCCAGCAGCTTAGTCGGGACAGGGAACACTGAAGCTTTCTTT	CASSLVGTGNTEAFF
TRBV27	TRBJ2-7	few	NA	TGTGCCAGCAGTTTAAAGGGCAGGGGCTCCTACGAGCAGTACTTC	CASSLKGRGSYEQYF
TRBV7-9	TRBJ1-4	NA	NA	TGTGCCAGCAGCCTTGTATTGTCAAGCCCTGAAAAACTGTTTTTT	CASSLVLSSPEKLFF
TRBV19	TRBJ2-2	NA	TRBD2	TGTGCCAGTAGCAGGCCAGCGGGGGGGCCCGGTGTGGAGCTGTTTTTT	CASSRPAGGPGVELFF
TRBV5-1	TRBJ1-4	once	TRBD1	TGCGCCAGCAGCTTCGGGGACAGGGTAGTAGAAAAACTGTTTTTT	CASSFGDRVVEKLFF
TRBV6-5	TRBJ2-7	NA	TRBD2	TGTGCCAGCAGTTTCCAAGCGGGAGACCCCTACGAGCAGTACTTC	CASSFQAGDPYEQYF
TRBV6-1	TRBJ2-5	few	NA	TGTGCCAGCAGTGATGCACGGCGGTCAGAGACCCAGTACTTC	CASSDARRSETQYF
TRBV10-3	TRBJ1-5	NA	NA	TGTGCCATCAGTGAGTCGATTGCGGGGGGCAATCAGCCCCAGCATTTT	CAISESIAGGNQPQHF
TRBV11-2	TRBJ1-3	NA	NA	TGTGCCAGCAGCTCGGTTACAGGGACTGGAAACACCATATATTTT	CASSSVTGTGNTIYF
TRBV3-1/TRBV3-2	TRBJ1-4	NA	NA	TGTGCCAGCAGCCAAAAGGGGTGGGCAGAGTTTAATGAAAAACTGTTTTTT	CASSQKGWAEFNEKLFF
TRBV5-4	TRBJ1-2	NA	NA	TGTGCCAGCATGGGGCAGGATGACGTCTACACCTTC	CASMGQDDVYTF
TRBV27	TRBJ1-6	NA	NA	TGTGCCAGCAGTTTATCCAGGGGCCTGGGGAATTCACCCCTCCACTTT	CASSLSRGLGNSPLHF
TRBV6-1	TRBJ1-1	NA	NA	TGTGCCAGCAGTGAAAAAGTGGTAAGAGGGAACACTGAAGCTTTCTTT	CASSEKVVRGNTEAFF
TRBV4-1	TRBJ1-2	NA	NA	TGCGCCAGCAGCCAAGATTCAATCAACTATGGCTACACCTTC	CASSQDSINYGYTF
TRBV7-3	TRBJ1-2	NA	TRBD1	TGTGCCAGCAGCTGTAGACAGGGAACACTACTATATGGCTACACCTTC	CASSCRQGTLLYGYTF
TRBV27	TRBJ1-1	NA	NA	TGTGCCAGCAGTTTCGGAACAGGCACTGAAGCTTTCTTT	CASSFGTGTEAFF
TRBV28	TRBJ2-1	NA	NA	TGTGCCAGCAGTCAAAACAATGAGCAGTTCTTC	CASSQNNEQFF
TRBV28	TRBJ1-6	NA	TRBD1	TGTGCCAGCAGCTCCGGGACAGGGGGATCACCCCTCCACTTT	CASSSGTGGSPLHF
TRBV7-2	TRBJ1-1	NA	NA	TGTGCCAGCAGCTTAGATAGGCGGGCGGTCGCTGAAGCTTTCTTT	CASSLDRRAVAEAFF